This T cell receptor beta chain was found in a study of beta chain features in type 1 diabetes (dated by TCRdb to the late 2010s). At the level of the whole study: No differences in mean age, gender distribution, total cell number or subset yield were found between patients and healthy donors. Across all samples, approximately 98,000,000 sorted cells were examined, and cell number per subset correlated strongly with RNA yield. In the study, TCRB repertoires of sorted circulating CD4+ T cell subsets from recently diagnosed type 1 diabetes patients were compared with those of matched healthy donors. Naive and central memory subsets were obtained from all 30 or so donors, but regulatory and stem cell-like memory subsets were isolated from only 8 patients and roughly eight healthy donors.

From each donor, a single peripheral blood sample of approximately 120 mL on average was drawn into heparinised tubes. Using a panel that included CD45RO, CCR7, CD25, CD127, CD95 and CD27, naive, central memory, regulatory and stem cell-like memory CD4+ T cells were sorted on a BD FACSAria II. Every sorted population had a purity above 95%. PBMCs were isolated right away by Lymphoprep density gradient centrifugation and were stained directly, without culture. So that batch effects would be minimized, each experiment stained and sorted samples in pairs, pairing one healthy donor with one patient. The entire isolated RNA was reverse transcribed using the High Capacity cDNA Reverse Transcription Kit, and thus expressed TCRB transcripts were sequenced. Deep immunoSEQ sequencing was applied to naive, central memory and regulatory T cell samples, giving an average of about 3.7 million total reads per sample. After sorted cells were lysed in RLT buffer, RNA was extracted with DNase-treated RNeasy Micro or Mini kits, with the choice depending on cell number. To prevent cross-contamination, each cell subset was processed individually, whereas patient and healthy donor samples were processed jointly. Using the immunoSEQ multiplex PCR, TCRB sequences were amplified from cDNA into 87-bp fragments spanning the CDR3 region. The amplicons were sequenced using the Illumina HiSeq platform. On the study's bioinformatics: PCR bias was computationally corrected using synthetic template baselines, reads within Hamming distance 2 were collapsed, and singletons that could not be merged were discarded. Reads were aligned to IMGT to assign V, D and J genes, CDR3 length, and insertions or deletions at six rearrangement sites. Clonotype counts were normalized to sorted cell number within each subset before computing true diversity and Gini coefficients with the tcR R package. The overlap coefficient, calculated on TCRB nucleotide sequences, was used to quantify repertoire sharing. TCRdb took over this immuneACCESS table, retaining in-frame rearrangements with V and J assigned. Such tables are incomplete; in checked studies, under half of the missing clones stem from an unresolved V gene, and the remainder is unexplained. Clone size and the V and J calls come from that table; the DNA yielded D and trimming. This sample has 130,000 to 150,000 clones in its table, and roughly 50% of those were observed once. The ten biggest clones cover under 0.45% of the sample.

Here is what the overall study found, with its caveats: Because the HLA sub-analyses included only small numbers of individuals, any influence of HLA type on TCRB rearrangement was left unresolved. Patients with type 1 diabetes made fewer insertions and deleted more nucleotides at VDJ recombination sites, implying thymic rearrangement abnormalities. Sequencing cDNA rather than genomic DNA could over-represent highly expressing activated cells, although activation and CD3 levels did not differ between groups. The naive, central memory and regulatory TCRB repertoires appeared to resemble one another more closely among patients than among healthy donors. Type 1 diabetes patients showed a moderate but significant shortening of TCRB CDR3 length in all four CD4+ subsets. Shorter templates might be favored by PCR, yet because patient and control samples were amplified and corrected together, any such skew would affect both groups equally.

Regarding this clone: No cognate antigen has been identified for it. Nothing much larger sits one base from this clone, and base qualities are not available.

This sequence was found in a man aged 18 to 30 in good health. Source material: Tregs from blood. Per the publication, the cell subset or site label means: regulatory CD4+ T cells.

The sequence in DNA is TGTGCCAGCAGCTTGGCTAGCGGGAGGGCGAACACCGGGGAGCTGTTTTTT. This is translated as CASSLASGRANTGELFF. The chain was built from TRBV7-9 and TRBJ2-2; 12 central nucleotides agree with TRBD2. The germline V gene (reference sequence) yields SEHNR for CDR1 and FQNEAQ for CDR2. Inclusive of the bounding cysteine and phenylalanine, the CDR3 is 17 residues long. Only the CDR3 portion is preserved as DNA: 51 bases, with reading frame beginning at the first base. Trimming leaves V shorter by 3 bases and J shorter by 0 bases, with the junction holding 2 bases beyond the gene matches.